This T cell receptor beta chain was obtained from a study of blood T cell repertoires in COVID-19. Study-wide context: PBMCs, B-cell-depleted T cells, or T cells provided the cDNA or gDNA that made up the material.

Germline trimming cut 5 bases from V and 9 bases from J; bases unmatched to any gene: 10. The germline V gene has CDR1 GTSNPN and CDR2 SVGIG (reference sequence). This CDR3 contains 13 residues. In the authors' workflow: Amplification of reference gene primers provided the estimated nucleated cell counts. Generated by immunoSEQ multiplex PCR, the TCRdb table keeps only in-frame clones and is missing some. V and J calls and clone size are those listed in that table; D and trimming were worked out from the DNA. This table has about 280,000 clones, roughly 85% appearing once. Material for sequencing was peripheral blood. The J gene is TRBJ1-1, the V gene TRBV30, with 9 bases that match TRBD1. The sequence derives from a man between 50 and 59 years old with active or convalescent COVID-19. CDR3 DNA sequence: TGTGCCTGGGGAACAGGGGGCGCGACGAAAGCTTTCTTT. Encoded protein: CAWGTGGATKAFF.